This section outlines one T cell receptor (beta chain) sequence together with its context. In germline, CDR1 is MGHDK, CDR2 SYGVNS. Unmatched junction bases numbered 4, after V lost 3 bases and J lost 4 bases. The CDR3 spans 14 residues. The entry originates in a study of blood T cell repertoires in COVID-19. TCRdb keeps only in-frame clones here, not all; method: immunoSEQ multiplex PCR. The repertoire has 350,000 or so clones, approximately 91% of them found once; the top ten carry under 1.2%. The chain employs TRBV25-1 and TRBJ2-7, with 9 bases matching TRBD2. This TCR came from a woman aged 25 to 39 who had been exposed to COVID-19. The sample consisted of PBMCs or T cells enriched from blood (not recorded which). For the CDR3, the DNA is TGTGCCAGCAGTGAGTCCACTAGCGGGTACGAGCAGTACTTC. Its translation is CASSESTSGYEQYF.